The clone carrying this T cell receptor (beta chain) has at least ten counts. What it binds is not known. This sample is part of a study of CD8+CD57+ T cells in acquired aplastic anemia. For the study at large: Recorded DNA amounts for sorted CD4+ and CD8+ cells had an average of approximately 3.2 ug.

Study-wide points: Over 25 CD8+ CDR3 sequences occurred in both the patients and the controls.

All sequencing subjects had displayed CD8+CD57+ cell expansion on flow cytometry. No patient had been given any therapy when blood was sampled. CDR1 and CDR2 (germline): LGHNA, YNFKEQ. V lost 1 base, J lost 4 bases, and 11 bases lay in between. The CDR3 contains 15 residues. CDR3 and TCR beta VDJ profiling relied on a genomic DNA template. Each CDR3 protein is one row after TCRdb ran MiXCR on the reads. This sample yields around 130,000 distinct CDR3 sequences, of which about 50% are seen a single time; roughly 28% belongs to the top ten. The clonotype originates from a human donor with aplastic anemia. Input material: sorted CD4+, CD8+, or CD8+CD57+ T cells (not recorded which) from PBMCs. The V and J genes are TRBV4-2 and TRBJ2-1; D not certain. The CDR3 here is CASSQGIPLYNEQFF. DNA of the CDR3: TGTGCCAGCAGCCAAGGTATACCCTTGTACAATGAGCAGTTCTTC.